These 30 T cell receptor beta chains share one sample of origin, sequenced in a study of blood T cell repertoires in COVID-19. Method: immunoSEQ multiplex PCR; TCRdb's copy keeps in-frame clones and lacks some. The sample includes about 110,000 clones, about 90% seen only once; the top ten take 1.1%. The sample consisted of peripheral blood. The origin of the receptors is a human donor in a cohort sampled during active COVID-19.

The DNA for the CDR3 is TGTGCCAGCAGCTTAGAAGGGAGCTCCTACAATGAGCAGTTCTTC. Protein: CASSLEGSSYNEQFF. The chain is built from TRBV7-2 and TRBJ2-1; maybe TRBD2 (5 bases). Germline V gene lookup returns CDR1 SGHTA and CDR2 FQGNSA. V was clipped by 1 base and J by 0 bases, with 7 bases between them. The CDR3 totals 15 residues.

The chain combines TRBV27 with TRBJ2-5, with D perhaps matching TRBD2 (7 bases). Gene TRBJ2-7 matches the end of the DNA better, so the J call may be wrong. CDR1 MNHEY and CDR2 SMNVEV come from the germline V gene (reference sequence). The CDR3 has 13 amino acids. The CDR3, as DNA: TGTGCCAGCAGAGCGGGACACTCCTACGAGCAGTACTTC. This gives the protein CASRAGHSYEQYF.

The CDR3 is CASSPGQLNEQFF. The CDR3 DNA is TGTGCCAGCAGCCCGGGACAGCTCAATGAGCAGTTCTTC. The genes are TRBV5-4 and TRBJ2-1; 7 bases are shared with TRBD1. The ends lost 4 bases at V and 6 bases at J; junction bases unmatched: 4. CDR3 length: 13 amino acids. In germline, CDR1 is SGHNT, CDR2 YYREEE (reference sequence).

This clone appeared once. A junction boundary mismatches the germline segment, possibly from a read error. J is TRBJ2-3 and V is TRBV7-7; 8 bases agree with TRBD1. The V gene's germline CDR1 is SSHAT and CDR2 FNYEAQ (reference sequence). CDR3 length: 15 residues. CDR3 region: CASSRGQGPTDTQYF. CDR3 sequence (DNA): TGTGCTAGCAGCCGAGGACAGGGACCCACAGATACGCAGTATTTT.

The V call is TRBV5-1, the J call TRBJ1-2, with 8 positions matching TRBD1. The CDR3 covers 15 residues. Germline V gene sequence: CDR1 SGHRS, CDR2 YFSETQ. The trim removed 5 bases at V and 1 base at J, leaving 7 bases unmatched. CDR3 region: CASSRGQGVNYGYTF. Here the CDR3 DNA reads TGCGCCAGCAGTCGCGGACAGGGAGTTAACTATGGCTACACCTTC.

Only one count was recorded for this clone. V usage is TRBV9 and J usage is TRBJ2-7; possibly TRBD1 for D (6 bases). CDR3 length: 14 residues. Germline V gene data show CDR1 as SGDLS and CDR2 as YYNGEE. Trimming took off 4 bases at V and 4 bases at J, with 15 bases between the two ends. CDR3: CASSPRDKRYEQYF. The DNA of the CDR3 is TGTGCCAGCAGCCCCCGGGACAAGCGTTACGAGCAGTACTTC.

This chain links TRBV19 with TRBJ1-1, with TRBD1 as a possible D gene (5 bases). The germline V gene encodes CDR1 LNHDA and CDR2 SQIVND (reference sequence). CDR3 length: 14 residues. Trimming pared 3 bases from V and 1 base from J, leaving 9 bases between. This CDR3 reads CASSIGGRNTEAFF. CDR3 in DNA: TGTGCCAGTAGTATCGGGGGGAGGAACACTGAAGCTTTCTTT.

The CDR3 DNA reads TGTGCCAGCAGCGGGGCCGGGACAGTACTAACCTACGAGCAGTACTTC. Its protein is CASSGAGTVLTYEQYF. This sequence joins TRBV7-8 and TRBJ2-7, with 7 bases that match TRBD1. CDR1 and CDR2 (germline): SGHVS, FQNEAQ. The CDR3 sequence is 16 residues long. V was clipped by 5 bases and J by 2 bases; unmatched bases: 12.

The chain joins TRBV6-1 to TRBJ2-1, with TRBD1 as a possible D gene (6 bases). Between the trimmed V and J ends, which lost 4 bases and 9 bases, there was a span of 22 bases. The germline V gene has CDR1 MNHNS and CDR2 SASEGT. The CDR3 runs to 16 residues. The CDR3 bases are TGTGCCAGCAGTGTTTCTTCATTTTTACTAGGGGGTGAGCAGTTCTTC. This encodes CASSVSSFLLGGEQFF.

V gene TRBV28 combines with J gene TRBJ1-6; D uncertain. The V and J ends lost 10 bases and 0 bases respectively, with 13 bases between them. The CDR3 is 15 residues long. Germline CDR1 and CDR2: MDHEN and SYDVKM. CDR3 amino acids: CATLRLSSYNSPLHF. In DNA form, the CDR3 reads TGTGCCACCTTGAGGTTGTCCTCCTATAATTCACCCCTCCACTTT. The full variable domain, rest sourced from reference TRBV28 and TRBJ1-6, is DVKVTQSSRYLVKRTGEKVFLECVQDMDHENMFWYRQDPGLGLRLIYFSYDVKMKEKGDIPEGYSVSREKKERFSLILESASTNQTSMYLCATLRLSSYNSPLHFGNGTRLTVT.

The chain is built from TRBV7-9 and TRBJ1-2, with D possibly being TRBD1 (5 bases). V was cut by 7 bases and J by 7 bases, with 25 bases left in between. The CDR3 has 16 amino acids. Per the germline V gene, CDR1 is SEHNR and CDR2 is FQNEAQ (reference sequence). CDR3 region: CASTKSRTKGFLGYTF. CDR3 in DNA: TGTGCCAGCACCAAATCCCGTACAAAGGGGTTCCTTGGCTACACCTTC.

The chain is built from TRBV5-1 and TRBJ2-2, with D possibly being TRBD1 (6 bases). Germline-derived CDR1 and CDR2 are SGHRS and YFSETQ. The CDR3 totals 17 residues. V was cut by 5 bases and J by 3 bases, with 20 bases left in between. In DNA form, the CDR3 reads TGCGCCAGCAGTCCGGATCACACAGGGCGTTACACCGGGGAGCTGTTTTTT. Translating gives CASSPDHTGRYTGELFF.

The chain employs TRBV7-3 and TRBJ1-1, with a possible D match to TRBD1 (5 bases). The CDR3 loop spans 15 amino acids. V was clipped by 2 bases and J by 4 bases, with 14 bases between them. CDR1 SGHTA and CDR2 FQGTGA come from the germline V gene. The CDR3 protein is CASSLRAGLGTEAFF. The CDR3 bases are TGTGCCAGCAGCTTACGGGCAGGGTTGGGCACTGAAGCTTTCTTT.

The chain joins TRBV6-5 to TRBJ1-1, with 7 bases fitting TRBD1. This CDR3 region has 14 residues. The germline V gene has CDR1 MNHEY and CDR2 SVGAGI. V lost 10 bases to trimming and J lost 4 bases; unmatched junction nucleotides: 12. The CDR3 loop reads CATQDRPQTTEAFF. The CDR3 region has the DNA TGTGCCACCCAGGACAGGCCCCAAACCACTGAAGCTTTCTTT.

The chain uses TRBV24-1 and TRBJ2-5, with 9 bases fitting TRBD1. Germline V CDR1 and CDR2: KGHDR, SFDVKD. This CDR3 has 15 amino acids. J lost 5 bases, V lost 3 bases, and 6 bases had no gene match. CDR3 protein: CATSDRGTGMETQYF. For the CDR3, the DNA is TGTGCCACCAGTGATCGCGGGACAGGGATGGAGACCCAGTACTTC.

The CDR3 DNA follows: TGCGCCAGCAGCCTTAGCGGGGGGGCCTATGAGCAGTTCTTC. Amino acids: CASSLSGGAYEQFF. The rearrangement uses TRBV5-1 and TRBJ2-1; 11 bases match TRBD2. This CDR3 contains 14 residues. V shed 4 bases, J shed 8 bases, and the junction held 5 bases outside the gene matches. Germline assignment: CDR1 SGHRS and CDR2 YFSETQ.

The chain carries TRBV19 and TRBJ2-2; D remains ambiguous. This CDR3 region has 13 residues. V lost 2 bases to trimming and J lost 7 bases, with 8 bases between them. Germline CDR1 reads LNHDA; CDR2 reads SQIVND (reference sequence). The CDR3 sequence is CASSINTLGELFF. The CDR3 coding sequence is TGTGCCAGTAGTATAAACACCCTCGGGGAGCTGTTTTTT.

This chain connects TRBV6-5 to TRBJ2-7; a weak D match, TRBD2 (6 bases). Between the trimmed V and J ends, which lost 7 bases and 2 bases, there was a span of 15 bases. The CDR3 spans 14 residues. In germline, CDR1 is MNHEY, CDR2 SVGAGI. This CDR3 is CASTSRGVAYEQYF. The CDR3 nucleotides read TGTGCCAGCACCTCTCGCGGGGTCGCCTACGAGCAGTACTTC.

The CDR3 DNA reads TGTGCCAGCAGCTTAGGGAGCCGATCGCTCTACGAGCAGTACTTC. This translates into CASSLGSRSLYEQYF. The genes are TRBV11-2 and TRBJ2-7; D is uncertain. V gave up 1 base and J gave up 3 bases, with 13 bases separating them. The CDR3 extends over 15 amino acids. From germline, CDR1 is SGHAT and CDR2 FQNNGV.

V is TRBV27 and J is TRBJ2-1, with D possibly being TRBD1 (5 bases). Germline assignment: CDR1 MNHEY and CDR2 SMNVEV (reference sequence). V was clipped by 5 bases and J by 9 bases, with 14 bases between them. The CDR3 is 13 amino acids. The CDR3 spells CASSPPLQGEQFF. The CDR3 DNA is TGTGCCAGCAGTCCCCCTCTTCAGGGTGAGCAGTTCTTC.

The chain carries TRBV21-1 and TRBJ2-1; TRBD2 is the table's D call, not checked against the DNA. TRBV21-1 is reported as a pseudogene. The CDR3 covers 13 residues. As DNA, the CDR3 is TGTGCCAGCAGCAAATACGGGTACAATGAGCAGTTCTTC. Translation gives CASSKYGYNEQFF.

V usage is TRBV11-1 and J usage is TRBJ2-1; 7 bases agree with TRBD1. The V and J ends lost 4 bases and 0 bases, in that order; junction bases with no gene match: 6. The CDR3 loop spans 16 amino acids. The V gene's germline CDR1 is SGHAT and CDR2 FQDESV (reference sequence). The CDR3 here is CASSSYRGGSYNEQFF. The CDR3 DNA is TGTGCCAGCAGCTCATACAGGGGCGGCTCCTACAATGAGCAGTTCTTC.

The chain has TRBV6-2 or TRBV6-3 and TRBJ2-7; maybe TRBD1 (5 bases). Trimming pared 4 bases from V and 6 bases from J, leaving 13 bases between. Germline V gene data show CDR1 as MNHEY and CDR2 as SVGEGT. There are 13 residues in the CDR3. This CDR3 reads CASSSLRGSEQYF. CDR3 in DNA: TGTGCCAGCAGTTCTCTTAGGGGTTCCGAGCAGTACTTC.

The rearrangement links TRBV11-3 to TRBJ2-1, with TRBD1 matching 8 bases. The CDR3 is 15 amino acids. The ends lost 4 bases at V and 0 bases at J; junction bases unmatched: 2. CDR1 and CDR2 from the germline V gene are SGHNT and YENEEA. The CDR3 DNA reads TGTGCCAGCAGCTCCGACAGGGGCTCCTACAATGAGCAGTTCTTC. This sequence encodes CASSSDRGSYNEQFF.

V gene TRBV18 combines with J gene TRBJ2-3; a weak D match, TRBD2 (5 bases). With 4 bases removed from V and 6 bases from J, the gap between germline ends came to 14 bases. The CDR3 has 14 residues. Per germline, CDR1 KGHSH and CDR2 LQKENI. CDR3 nucleotides: TGTGCCAGCTCACTAGATTTGCGGGCGGATACGCAGTATTTT. Translating gives CASSLDLRADTQYF.

The chain carries TRBV4-2 and TRBJ2-2; TRBD2 aligns across 8 bases. From germline, CDR1 is LGHNA and CDR2 YNFKEQ. CDR3 size: 17 residues. The J segment lost 0 bases and the V segment lost 3 bases, leaving 6 bases of the junction unmatched. CDR3 DNA sequence: TGTGCCAGCAGCCAGACTAGCGCGCACACGAACACCGGGGAGCTGTTTTTT. Translated: CASSQTSAHTNTGELFF.

The V gene is TRBV5-1, the J gene TRBJ1-1; D is uncertain. This CDR3 spans 14 amino acids. The germline V gene has CDR1 SGHRS and CDR2 YFSETQ. Trimming removed 3 bases at V and 1 base at J, with 10 bases between. The DNA of the CDR3 is TGCGCCAGCAGCTATCCCTCGGGGAACACTGAAGCTTTCTTT. The encoded protein is CASSYPSGNTEAFF.

The rearrangement uses TRBV5-4 and TRBJ2-6; possible D gene TRBD1, 6 bases. The CDR3 consists of 16 residues. The V gene's germline CDR1 is SGHNT and CDR2 YYREEE (reference sequence). V lost 5 bases to trimming and J lost 3 bases, with 15 bases between them. CDR3 region: CASRITGRSGANVLTF. The CDR3 DNA sequence: TGTGCCAGCAGGATCACAGGGAGAAGTGGGGCCAACGTCCTGACTTTC.

This clone was counted between two and nine times. This CDR3 reads CASSRLGGGGADTQYF. The CDR3 bases are TGTGCCAGCAGCCGATTGGGTGGCGGGGGGGCAGATACGCAGTATTTT. The chain recombines TRBV3-1 (or the pseudogene TRBV3-2) with TRBJ2-3, with 9 nucleotides matching TRBD2. CDR1 and CDR2 (germline): LGHDT, YNNKEL (reference sequence). The CDR3 spans 16 residues. The junction had 9 bases not matched to a gene; V was cut back by 4 bases and J by 4 bases.

A remark on this clone: Distinct nucleotide sequences in the sample also encode this CDR3. V and J are TRBV19 and TRBJ2-2; D remains ambiguous. This CDR3 comprises 13 residues. V dropped 3 bases and J dropped 5 bases, with 7 bases sitting between them. The germline V gene encodes CDR1 LNHDA and CDR2 SQIVND (reference sequence). CDR3 region: CASSIAETGELFF. Here the CDR3 DNA reads TGTGCCAGTAGTATCGCGGAAACCGGGGAGCTGTTTTTT.